The source of this TCR beta chain is a study of blood T cell repertoires in COVID-19. Trimming removed 2 bases at V and 2 bases at J, with 11 bases between. The CDR3 loop spans 14 amino acids. Germline V gene data show CDR1 as SGHKS and CDR2 as YYEKEE (reference sequence). Seattle cases were enrolled at active infection and followed longitudinally. Under the authors' procedure: Reference gene primers were amplified, and this amplification served to estimate nucleated cell counts. This table comes from immunoSEQ multiplex PCR, and its TCRdb copy is limited to in-frame clones, with some not included. The V and J calls and clone size were taken over from that table, and D and trimming were inferred from the DNA. The sample lists some 250,000 clones, roughly nine tenths seen once, with approximately 12% in the top ten.

The J gene is TRBJ2-7, the V gene TRBV5-5; tentatively, D is TRBD1 (6 bases). Sequenced sample: peripheral blood. This sequence originates from a woman in her 30s with COVID-19, enrolled during active disease. CDR3 nucleotide sequence: TGTGCCAGCAGCTTCGGCAGGGGTCCCTACGAGCAGTACTTC. Residues: CASSFGRGPYEQYF.